This T cell receptor (beta chain) was recovered during a study of breast tumors, draining lymph nodes, adjacent tissues. V shed 8 bases and J shed 9 bases, with 11 bases lying between them. Germline V gives CDR1 LNHNV, CDR2 YYDKDF (reference sequence). The CDR3 runs 11 residues. One entry per CDR3 protein results from TCRdb running MiXCR on the multiplex PCR reads. Seen here are some 250,000 distinct CDR3 sequences, less than 45% observed once, and the top ten hold roughly 3.5%. In its sample, this clonotype was seen many times. Its antigen is not known. Overall study findings and caveats: That most tumor T cells come from lymph nodes remained unproven. Tumor and nontumor repertoires were significantly more similar in luminal-like than in basal-like breast cancer. Tumor repertoires ranked between lymph nodes and nontumor tissue in diversity, with V and J gene preferences. Most tumor T cells seemingly derive from lymph node, then expand in tumor.

Axillary draining lymph nodes of breast cancer patients supplied the node samples. J is TRBJ1-5 and V is TRBV15; D is ambiguous. The sequencing sample was made of axillary lymph node tissue. This clonotype was obtained from a female donor with breast cancer. Some clones in this sample may be carry-over from other donors' samples. CDR3 protein: CATAGDGPQHF. The CDR3 DNA follows: TGTGCCACCGCAGGTGATGGGCCCCAGCATTTT.